The 23 T cell receptor beta chains reported below all come from one sample, sequenced in a study of blood T cell repertoires in COVID-19. Some clones are missing from TCRdb's copy, which holds only in-frame ones; the method was immunoSEQ multiplex PCR. This table holds some 50,000 clones, around 76% found once. The sample was peripheral blood. These receptor sequences come from a human donor in a cohort sampled during active COVID-19.

The V gene is TRBV27, the J gene TRBJ1-2; D not certain. CDR1 is MNHEY, CDR2 SMNVEV, per germline (reference sequence). The CDR3 consists of 14 residues. The V and J ends lost 4 bases and 3 bases respectively, with 12 bases between them. CDR3: CASSSRGGYYGYTF. CDR3 in DNA: TGTGCCAGCAGTTCCCGTGGAGGATACTATGGCTACACCTTC.

The chain carries TRBV9 and TRBJ1-2; TRBD1 might be the D (5 bases). The CDR3 extends over 16 amino acids. The germline V and J ends were trimmed by 0 bases and 5 bases, with 17 bases remaining between them. The germline CDR1 and CDR2 sequences are SGDLS and YYNGEE. Written as DNA, the CDR3 is TGTGCCAGCAGCGTAGGGCCAGGGCGGGAGGATTATGGCTACACCTTC. Amino acid sequence: CASSVGPGREDYGYTF.

Written as DNA, the CDR3 is TGTGCCAGCAGTTACGAACAGGGGGCATTTGAGGGCTACACCTTC. Amino acid sequence: CASSYEQGAFEGYTF. This chain links TRBV6-5 with TRBJ1-2; 9 bases align to TRBD1. This CDR3 is 15 amino acids long. Germline CDR1 is MNHEY and CDR2 is SVGAGI. V shed 2 bases and J 8 bases; nucleotides not matched to a gene: 9.

This clone was detected a few times. The chain links TRBV3-1 (or the pseudogene TRBV3-2) to TRBJ1-5, with D possibly TRBD1 on 5 matching bases. Trimming cost V 1 base and J 1 base, with 14 bases left between them. This CDR3 has 17 residues. Germline V gene sequence: CDR1 LGHDT, CDR2 YNNKEL (reference sequence). This chain's CDR3 is CASSQGRAWDSNQPQHF. CDR3 in DNA: TGTGCCAGCAGCCAAGGGAGGGCGTGGGACAGCAATCAGCCCCAGCATTTT.

This clone turned up a few times. The chain employs TRBV5-4 and TRBJ2-4; possible D gene TRBD1, 5 bases. There are 15 residues in the CDR3. Germline loops: CDR1 SGHNT, CDR2 YYREEE (reference sequence). Trimming left V 3 bases short and J 3 bases short, with 13 bases between. CDR3 region: CASSSQGGIKNIQYF. As DNA, the CDR3 is TGTGCCAGCAGCTCCCAGGGTGGCATCAAAAACATTCAGTACTTC.

The chain links TRBV19 to TRBJ2-7; D is possibly TRBD1 (5 bases). V shed 5 bases and J shed 3 bases, with 14 bases lying between them. The CDR3 extends over 14 amino acids. Germline loops: CDR1 LNHDA, CDR2 SQIVND (reference sequence). The DNA of the CDR3 is TGTGCCAGTAGTCTCCGACAGCCGGGCTACGAGCAGTACTTC. Protein product: CASSLRQPGYEQYF.

The chain uses TRBV7-2 and TRBJ2-7, with TRBD2 matching over 14 bases. There are 15 residues in the CDR3. The germline V gene has CDR1 SGHTA and CDR2 FQGNSA. V trimming: 5 bases; J trimming: 6 bases; junction bases outside the gene matches: 6. This chain's CDR3 is CASSNRLAGGREQYF. The CDR3, as DNA: TGTGCCAGCAGCAATAGACTAGCGGGAGGGCGCGAGCAGTACTTC.

V and J are TRBV4-3 and TRBJ2-7; possible D gene TRBD1, 7 bases. V was trimmed by 0 bases and J by 0 bases, leaving 21 bases between them. Germline loops: CDR1 LGHNA, CDR2 YSLEER. The CDR3 runs to 19 residues. CDR3: CASSQDPVPRGASSYEQYF. Here the CDR3 DNA reads TGCGCCAGCAGCCAAGATCCCGTTCCCAGGGGGGCCAGCTCCTACGAGCAGTACTTC.

CDR3 in amino acids: CASSRLRGAEQFF. In nucleotides, the CDR3 is TGTGCCAGCTCCCGGCTAAGGGGTGCTGAGCAGTTCTTC. The gene calls are TRBV14 and TRBJ2-1, with D possibly matching TRBD1 (5 bases). This CDR3 has 13 residues. The germline CDR1 and CDR2 sequences are SGHDN and FVKESK. Trimming shortened V by 8 bases and J by 9 bases, and 17 bases separated the two germline ends.

The chain links TRBV6-5 to TRBJ1-4, with 10 positions matching TRBD1. With V trimmed by 6 bases and J by 7 bases, 5 bases remained unmatched. CDR1 and CDR2 from the germline V gene are MNHEY and SVGAGI. This CDR3 spans 14 amino acids. The CDR3 reads CASSLTGGSEKLFF. The CDR3 region has the DNA TGTGCCAGCAGCTTGACAGGGGGCTCTGAAAAACTGTTTTTT.

J is TRBJ2-3 and V is TRBV9, with TRBD2 matching over 11 bases. J was trimmed by 1 base and V by 4 bases; bases with no gene match: 8. The CDR3 extends over 17 amino acids. The V gene's germline CDR1 is SGDLS and CDR2 YYNGEE. The CDR3 spells CASSTRGSGGGTDTQYF. CDR3 nucleotide sequence: TGTGCCAGCAGCACCCGGGGTAGCGGGGGGGGCACAGATACGCAGTATTTT.

This rearrangement joins TRBV19 to TRBJ2-6; a weak D match, TRBD1 (6 bases). Trimming shortened V by 7 bases and J by 3 bases, and 16 bases separated the two germline ends. Germline V lookup: CDR1 LNHDA, CDR2 SQIVND (reference sequence). The CDR3 extends over 16 amino acids. The CDR3 region has the DNA TGTGCCAGTACCTTGGGGGCGCTTGGTGGGGCCAACGTCCTGACTTTC. It specifies CASTLGALGGANVLTF.

The chain has TRBV6-5 and TRBJ2-1, with TRBD1 as a possible D gene (5 bases). Germline V lookup: CDR1 MNHEY, CDR2 SVGAGI. V was pared by 2 bases and J by 4 bases, with 6 bases between. This CDR3 region has 13 residues. CDR3 sequence reads: CASSYGAYNEQFF. CDR3 nucleotide sequence: TGTGCCAGCAGTTACGGGGCTTACAATGAGCAGTTCTTC.

The chain has TRBV24-1 and TRBJ2-1; no clear D. CDR1 is KGHDR and CDR2 is SFDVKD in the germline V gene. The CDR3 loop spans 11 amino acids. The V and J ends lost 6 bases and 4 bases respectively, with 3 bases between them. CDR3 coding DNA: TGTGCCACCAGTCATTACAATGAGCAGTTCTTC. This sequence encodes CATSHYNEQFF.

The genes are TRBV15 and TRBJ1-5; TRBD1 is a possible D gene (6 bases). V was pared by 2 bases and J by 2 bases, with 13 bases between. CDR1 and CDR2 from the germline V gene are LNHNV and YYDKDF (reference sequence). The CDR3 is 16 amino acids. The CDR3 bases are TGTGCCACCAGCAGACTACCGCCAGGGGGCAATCAGCCCCAGCATTTT. Residues: CATSRLPPGGNQPQHF.

The chain recombines TRBV5-5 with TRBJ1-1; D is unresolved. Germline CDR1 is SGHKS and CDR2 is YYEKEE (reference sequence). The CDR3 length is 11 residues. The germline V and J ends were trimmed by 0 bases and 6 bases, with 3 bases remaining between them. The CDR3 sequence is CASSLVSEAFF. For the CDR3, the DNA is TGTGCCAGCAGCTTGGTCTCTGAAGCTTTCTTT. The complete variable domain, with remaining parts taken from reference TRBV5-5 and TRBJ1-1, reads DAGVTQSPTHLIKTRGQQVTLRCSPISGHKSVSWYQQVLGQGPQFIFQYYEKEERGRGNFPDRFSARQFPNYSSELNVNALLLGDSALYLCASSLVSEAFFGQGTRLTVV.

The V call is TRBV21-1, the J call TRBJ1-5; the table names TRBD1, a call not compared with the DNA. TRBV21-1 is annotated as a pseudogene. The CDR3 runs 18 residues. The CDR3 spells CASSKIIGLQGPRQPQHF. CDR3 DNA: TGTGCCAGCAGCAAAATTATAGGGTTGCAGGGCCCGAGGCAGCCCCAGCATTTT.

The DNA for the CDR3 is TGCAGCATTCTACCGGAGAACCCCACAGATACGCAGTATTTT. Translated, it gives CSILPENPTDTQYF. The rearrangement joins TRBV29-1 to TRBJ2-3; the D is unclear. The CDR3 loop spans 14 amino acids. V was clipped by 8 bases and J by 2 bases, with 17 bases between them. Germline assignment: CDR1 SQVTM and CDR2 ANQGSEA.

This rearrangement joins TRBV4-1 to TRBJ1-4; no clear D. The V gene's germline CDR1 is MGHRA and CDR2 YSYEKL. The ends were cut back, 1 base at V and 7 bases at J, with 25 bases in the middle. This CDR3 has 19 residues. The CDR3 nucleotides read TGCGCCAGCAGCCAAGCAATCCAAGCCCGGGTCTCTGGTCGTGAAAAACTGTTTTTT. Amino acids: CASSQAIQARVSGREKLFF.

The chain employs TRBV6-6 and TRBJ1-5; TRBD1 matches at 8 bases. CDR1 and CDR2 from the germline V gene are MNHNY and SVGAGI (reference sequence). This CDR3 has 14 amino acids. Trimming at V came to 6 bases and at J to 5 bases, leaving 6 bases not matched to a gene. CDR3 region: CASRSGTGYQPQHF. In DNA, the CDR3 is TGTGCCAGCAGGTCCGGGACAGGATATCAGCCCCAGCATTTT.

The J gene is TRBJ2-1, the V gene TRBV3-1 (or the pseudogene TRBV3-2); a possible D gene is TRBD2 (6 bases). This CDR3 spans 14 amino acids. Deletions cut 5 bases from V and 7 bases from J, with 15 bases between. Germline CDR1 LGHDT, CDR2 YNNKEL (reference sequence). The DNA for the CDR3 is TGTGCCAGCAGCACCGGAGGGCCTCGGAATGAGCAGTTCTTC. Translating it yields CASSTGGPRNEQFF.

This clone was recorded only once. V gene TRBV30 combines with J gene TRBJ2-1; 7 nucleotides align to TRBD1. Germline values: CDR1 GTSNPN, CDR2 SVGIG (reference sequence). J lost 10 bases, V lost 4 bases, and 7 bases had no gene match. The CDR3 sequence is 12 residues long. The CDR3 coding sequence is TGTGCCTGGACTCTAGACAGGGTAGAGCAGTTCTTC. Amino acids: CAWTLDRVEQFF.

This rearrangement joins TRBV6-5 to TRBJ2-7, with D possibly TRBD1 on 6 matching bases. The CDR3 is made up of 13 amino acids. Germline V gene sequence: CDR1 MNHEY, CDR2 SVGAGI. V was trimmed by 11 bases and J by 3 bases, leaving 17 bases between them. The CDR3 protein is CAHQKGGNYEQYF. In DNA, the CDR3 is TGTGCCCACCAAAAAGGGGGTAACTACGAGCAGTACTTC.